These T cell receptor beta chains were read from a single sample in a study of shared clonotypes between healthy human individuals. Clones were sequenced by immunoSEQ multiplex PCR, and TCRdb holds only the in-frame ones, with some missing. This sample has about 870,000 clones, with approximately 92% found just once. The sample taken for sequencing was naive CD8+ T cells sorted from blood. Receptors originate from a man aged 25-45 years in good health. CDR3s include the opening cysteine and the closing phenylalanine or tryptophan. The D gene is left open where the match is weak. A row's size may be missing; if present it is once, few, many or a size class.

CDR3 DNA,CDR3 protein,J gene,V gene,D gene,clone size
TGTGCCAGCAGTTTTTCGCGGAGCAATCAGCCCCAGCATTTT,CASSFSRSNQPQHF,TRBJ1-5,TRBV28,.,few
TGTGCCACCCCTTTTAGGGCTTACTACGAGCAGTACTTC,CATPFRAYYEQYF,TRBJ2-7,TRBV6-5,.,few
TGTGCCAGCAGTTCGGGCAGGGGGCCCTACGAGCAGTACTTC,CASSSGRGPYEQYF,TRBJ2-7,TRBV27,TRBD1,once
TGTGCCAGCAGCCCATGGGAATCCCTGAACACCGGGGAGCTGTTTTTT,CASSPWESLNTGELFF,TRBJ2-2,TRBV7-6,.,.
TGTGCCAGCAGCCCGCAAGGACCGAGGACCGGGGAGCTGTTTTTT,CASSPQGPRTGELFF,TRBJ2-2,TRBV7-6,.,.
TGTGCCAGCAGCCCCGGGGCGCAAGGCTACACCTTC,CASSPGAQGYTF,TRBJ1-2,TRBV7-9,.,.
TGTGCCAGCAGTAACGGGGGTCGGGACCCACTTGGAGCTTTCTTT,CASSNGGRDPLGAFF,TRBJ1-1,TRBV27,.,.
TGTGCCAGCAGTTTGGGACTAACCAATGAGCAGTTCTTC,CASSLGLTNEQFF,TRBJ2-1,TRBV6-6,TRBD2,.
TGTGCCAGCAGTTTAACGGACGGTTCCTACGAGCAGTACTTC,CASSLTDGSYEQYF,TRBJ2-7,TRBV27,.,.
TGTGCCAGCAGCTTAGCTCGGACGGCGAGCTCCTACGAGCAGTACTTC,CASSLARTASSYEQYF,TRBJ2-7,TRBV11-3,.,.
TGTGCCAGCAGCGCGACGGGCCTCGGAGTGAACCAAGAGACCCAGTACTTC,CASSATGLGVNQETQYF,TRBJ2-5,TRBV7-9,.,.
TGTGCCATCAGTGATATGGAGGTCTACGAGCAGTACTTC,CAISDMEVYEQYF,TRBJ2-7,TRBV10-3,.,.
TGCGCCAGCAGTGTCCCCGACAGGGACTACGAGCAGTACTTC,CASSVPDRDYEQYF,TRBJ2-7,TRBV10-2,TRBD1,.
TGTGCCACGACGAACGGGGACTCAGACTACGAGCAGTACTTC,CATTNGDSDYEQYF,TRBJ2-7,TRBV5-6,.,.
TGTGCCAGCACCCGACTAGCGACCACCCCGGGGGATGAGCAGTTCTTC,CASTRLATTPGDEQFF,TRBJ2-1,TRBV7-2,TRBD2,.
TGTGCCAGCAGCGTTGACCCCTCAGGGTTGGGCTACACCTTC,CASSVDPSGLGYTF,TRBJ1-2,TRBV9,.,.
TGTGCCAGCAGCACTCCTGGCGGGGGTAACACCGGGGAGCTGTTTTTT,CASSTPGGGNTGELFF,TRBJ2-2,TRBV5-8,TRBD2,once
TGTGCCAGCAGCTTGCGGGGGGCCATCCAAGAGACCCAGTACTTC,CASSLRGAIQETQYF,TRBJ2-5,TRBV9,TRBD2,.
TGTGCCAGCAGGCGGGGAGGAGGCACAGATACGCAGTATTTT,CASRRGGGTDTQYF,TRBJ2-3,TRBV27,.,.
TGTGCCAGCAGCTTAATGAGGGGCGAGTCTGAAGCTTTCTTT,CASSLMRGESEAFF,TRBJ1-1,TRBV5-5,.,.
TGTGCCAGCAGCTTATATGAGGGAGGAGTTGAGACCCAGTACTTC,CASSLYEGGVETQYF,TRBJ2-5,TRBV7-8,.,.
TGCGCCAGCAGCTTGGCCCTTAACAGGGGAGCCAAATACGAGCAGTACTTC,CASSLALNRGAKYEQYF,TRBJ2-7,TRBV5-1,TRBD1,.
TGCAGCGTTGGAAGGACCTCGAACACTGAAGCTTTCTTT,CSVGRTSNTEAFF,TRBJ1-1,TRBV29-1,.,.
TGTGCCAGCAGCGTCTTCGGACTAGCGGGAGTGGATGAGCAGTTCTTC,CASSVFGLAGVDEQFF,TRBJ2-1,TRBV9,TRBD2,once
TGTGCCAGCAGTGGACCTAGCGGGAGGCTCTGGGGGGAGCAGTACTTC,CASSGPSGRLWGEQYF,TRBJ2-7,TRBV6-1,TRBD2,.
TGTGCCAGCAGCCGAACGTACACTGAAGCTTTCTTT,CASSRTYTEAFF,TRBJ1-1,TRBV5-6,.,.
TGTGCCAGCAGCTCCCGACAGGGTACTACCAATGAGCAGTTCTTC,CASSSRQGTTNEQFF,TRBJ2-1,TRBV11-2,TRBD1,once
TGTGCCAGCAGTCACGGACAATTCACAGATACGCAGTATTTT,CASSHGQFTDTQYF,TRBJ2-3,TRBV2,.,.
TGCGCCAGCAGCCAAGCCCTCGGACTAGCGAACGAGCAGTACTTC,CASSQALGLANEQYF,TRBJ2-7,TRBV4-1,TRBD2,few
TGCAGCGCAGTAGGACTAGGAGTTGGCAATGAGCAGTTCTTC,CSAVGLGVGNEQFF,TRBJ2-1,TRBV29-1,TRBD2,.
TGTGCCAGCAGCCCGTTTTCTAGCGGAATCTACGAGCAGTACTTC,CASSPFSSGIYEQYF,TRBJ2-7,TRBV7-9,TRBD2,.